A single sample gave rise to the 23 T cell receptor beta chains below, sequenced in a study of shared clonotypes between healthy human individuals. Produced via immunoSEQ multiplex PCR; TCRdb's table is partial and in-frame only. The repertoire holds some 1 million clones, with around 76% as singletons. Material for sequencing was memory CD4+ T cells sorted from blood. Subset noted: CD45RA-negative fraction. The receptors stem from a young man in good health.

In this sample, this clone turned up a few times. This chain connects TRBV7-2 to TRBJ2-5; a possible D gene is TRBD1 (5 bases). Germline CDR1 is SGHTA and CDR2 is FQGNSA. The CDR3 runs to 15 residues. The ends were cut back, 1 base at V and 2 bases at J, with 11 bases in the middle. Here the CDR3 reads CASSLGTRNQETQYF. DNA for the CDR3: TGTGCCAGCAGCTTAGGGACACGGAATCAAGAGACCCAGTACTTC.

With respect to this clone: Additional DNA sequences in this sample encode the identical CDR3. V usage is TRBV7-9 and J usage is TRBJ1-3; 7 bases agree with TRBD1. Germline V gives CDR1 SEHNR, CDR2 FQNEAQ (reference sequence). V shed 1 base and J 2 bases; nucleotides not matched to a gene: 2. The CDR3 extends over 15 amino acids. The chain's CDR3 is CASSLGGTAGNTIYF. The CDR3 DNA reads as TGTGCCAGCAGCTTAGGGGGGACAGCTGGAAACACCATATATTTT.

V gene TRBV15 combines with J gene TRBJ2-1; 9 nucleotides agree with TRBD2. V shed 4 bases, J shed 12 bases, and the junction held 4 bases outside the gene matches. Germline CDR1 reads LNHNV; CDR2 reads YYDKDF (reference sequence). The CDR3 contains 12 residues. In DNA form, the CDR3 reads TGTGCCACCAGCACCGGGACTAGCACGCAGTTCTTC. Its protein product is CATSTGTSTQFF.

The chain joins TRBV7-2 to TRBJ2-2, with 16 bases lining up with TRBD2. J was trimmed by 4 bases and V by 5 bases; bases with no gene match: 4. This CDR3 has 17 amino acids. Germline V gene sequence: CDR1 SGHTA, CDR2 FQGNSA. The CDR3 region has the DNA TGTGCCAGCAGCCCTGGGACTAGCGGGAGGGTCACCGGGGAGCTGTTTTTT. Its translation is CASSPGTSGRVTGELFF.

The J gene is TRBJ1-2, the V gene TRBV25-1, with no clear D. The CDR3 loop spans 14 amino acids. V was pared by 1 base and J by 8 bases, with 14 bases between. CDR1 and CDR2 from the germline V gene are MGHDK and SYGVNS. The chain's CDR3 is CASSELDQTGGYTF. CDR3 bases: TGTGCCAGCAGTGAATTGGATCAAACTGGGGGCTACACCTTC.

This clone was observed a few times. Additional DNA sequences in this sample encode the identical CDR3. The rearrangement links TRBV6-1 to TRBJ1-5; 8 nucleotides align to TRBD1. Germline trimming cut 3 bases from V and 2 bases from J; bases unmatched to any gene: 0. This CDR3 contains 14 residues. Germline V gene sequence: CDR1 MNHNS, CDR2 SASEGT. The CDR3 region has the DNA TGTGCCAGCAGTGAGACAGGGGGCAATCAGCCCCAGCATTTT. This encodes CASSETGGNQPQHF.

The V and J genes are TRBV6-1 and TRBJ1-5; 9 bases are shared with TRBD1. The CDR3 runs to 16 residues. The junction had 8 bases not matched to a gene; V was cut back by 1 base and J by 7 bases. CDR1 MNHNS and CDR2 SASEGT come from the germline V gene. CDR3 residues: CASSEEPRTGVQPQHF. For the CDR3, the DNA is TGTGCCAGCAGTGAAGAGCCACGGACAGGGGTCCAGCCCCAGCATTTT.

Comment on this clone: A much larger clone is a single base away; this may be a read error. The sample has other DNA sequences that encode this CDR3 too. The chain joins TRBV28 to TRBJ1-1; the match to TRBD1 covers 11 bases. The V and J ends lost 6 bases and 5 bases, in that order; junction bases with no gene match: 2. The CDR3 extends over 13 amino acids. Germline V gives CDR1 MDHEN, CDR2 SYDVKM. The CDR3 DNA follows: TGTGCCAGCAGGGGACAGGGGGATACTGAAGCTTTCTTT. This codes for CASRGQGDTEAFF.

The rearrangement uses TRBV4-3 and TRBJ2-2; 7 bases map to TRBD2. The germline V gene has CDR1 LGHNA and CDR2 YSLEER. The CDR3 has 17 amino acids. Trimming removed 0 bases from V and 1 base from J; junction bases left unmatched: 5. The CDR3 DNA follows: TGCGCCAGCAGCCAAGAGAGCCTAGCGGTGAACACCGGGGAGCTGTTTTTT. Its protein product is CASSQESLAVNTGELFF.

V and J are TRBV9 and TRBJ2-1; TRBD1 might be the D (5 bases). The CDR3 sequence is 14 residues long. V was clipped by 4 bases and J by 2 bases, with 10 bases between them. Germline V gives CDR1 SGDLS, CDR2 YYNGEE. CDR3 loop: CASSPDMTYNEQFF. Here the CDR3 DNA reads TGTGCCAGCAGCCCGGACATGACCTACAATGAGCAGTTCTTC.

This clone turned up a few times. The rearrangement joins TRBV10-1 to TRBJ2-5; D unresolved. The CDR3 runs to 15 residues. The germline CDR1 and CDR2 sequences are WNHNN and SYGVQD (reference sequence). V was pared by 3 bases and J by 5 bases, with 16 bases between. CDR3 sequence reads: CASSETGPGQETQYF. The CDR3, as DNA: TGCGCCAGCAGTGAAACCGGGCCGGGCCAGGAGACCCAGTACTTC.

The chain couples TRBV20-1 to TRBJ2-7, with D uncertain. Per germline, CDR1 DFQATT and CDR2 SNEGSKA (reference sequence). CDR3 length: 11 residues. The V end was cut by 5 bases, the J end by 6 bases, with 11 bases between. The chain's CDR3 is CSAAWLGEQYF. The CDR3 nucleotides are TGCAGTGCTGCCTGGTTGGGCGAGCAGTACTTC.

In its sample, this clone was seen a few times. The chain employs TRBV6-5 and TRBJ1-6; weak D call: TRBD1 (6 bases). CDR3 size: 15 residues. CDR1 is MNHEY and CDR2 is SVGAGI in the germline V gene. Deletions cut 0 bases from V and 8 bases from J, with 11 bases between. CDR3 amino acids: CASSYSMRGDSPLHF. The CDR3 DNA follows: TGTGCCAGCAGTTACTCGATGAGGGGGGATTCACCCCTCCACTTT.

CDR3 sequence reads: CASNRQGVDTGELFF. The DNA for the CDR3 is TGCGCCAGCAACCGGCAGGGGGTCGACACCGGGGAGCTGTTTTTT. The V and J genes are TRBV5-1 and TRBJ2-2; 7 nucleotides line up with TRBD1. The V segment lost 6 bases and the J segment 3 bases; nucleotides outside the gene matches: 8. Germline V lookup: CDR1 SGHRS, CDR2 YFSETQ. This CDR3 is 15 amino acids long.

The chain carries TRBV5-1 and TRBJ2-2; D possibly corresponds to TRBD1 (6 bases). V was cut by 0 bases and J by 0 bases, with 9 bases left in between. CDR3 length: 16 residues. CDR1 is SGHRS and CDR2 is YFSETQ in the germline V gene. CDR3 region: CASSLAGDANTGELFF. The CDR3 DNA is TGCGCCAGCAGCTTGGCAGGGGACGCGAACACCGGGGAGCTGTTTTTT.

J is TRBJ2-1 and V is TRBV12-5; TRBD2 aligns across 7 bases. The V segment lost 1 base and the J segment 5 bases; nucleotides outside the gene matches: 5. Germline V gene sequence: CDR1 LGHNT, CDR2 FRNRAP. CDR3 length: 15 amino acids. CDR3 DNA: TGTGCTAGTGGTTTGGGTTCCGGGGGGAACAATGAGCAGTTCTTC. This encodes CASGLGSGGNNEQFF.

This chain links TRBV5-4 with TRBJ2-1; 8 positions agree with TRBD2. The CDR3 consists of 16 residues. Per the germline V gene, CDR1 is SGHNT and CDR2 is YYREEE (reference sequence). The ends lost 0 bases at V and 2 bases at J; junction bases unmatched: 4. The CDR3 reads CASSLVGTRPYNEQFF. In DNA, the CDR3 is TGTGCCAGCAGCTTGGTAGGGACTAGACCCTACAATGAGCAGTTCTTC.

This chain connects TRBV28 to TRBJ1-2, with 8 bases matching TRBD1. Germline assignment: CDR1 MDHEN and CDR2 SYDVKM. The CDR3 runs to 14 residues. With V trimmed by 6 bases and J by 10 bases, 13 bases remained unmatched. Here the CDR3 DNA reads TGTGCCAGCAGCCTCTCACAGGGGGTTGGCGTCTACACCTTC. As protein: CASSLSQGVGVYTF.

The CDR3 bases are TGTGCTAGTGGTTTGGTTGGGAGTCGGAGTGAGCAGTTCTTC. Amino acid sequence: CASGLVGSRSEQFF. The chain is built from TRBV12-5 and TRBJ2-1; tentatively, D is TRBD2 (5 bases). The CDR3 contains 14 residues. Germline loops: CDR1 LGHNT, CDR2 FRNRAP. V was pared by 0 bases and J by 9 bases, with 12 bases between.

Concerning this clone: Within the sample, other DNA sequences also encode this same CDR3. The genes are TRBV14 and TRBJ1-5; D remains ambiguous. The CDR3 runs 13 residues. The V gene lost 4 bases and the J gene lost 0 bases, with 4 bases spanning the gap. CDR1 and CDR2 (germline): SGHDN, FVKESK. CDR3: CASSPDSNQPQHF. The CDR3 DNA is TGTGCCAGCAGCCCCGATAGCAATCAGCCCCAGCATTTT.

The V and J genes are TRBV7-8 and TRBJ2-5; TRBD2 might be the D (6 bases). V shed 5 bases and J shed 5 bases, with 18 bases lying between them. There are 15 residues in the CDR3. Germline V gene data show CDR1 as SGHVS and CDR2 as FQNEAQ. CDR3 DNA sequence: TGTGCCAGCAGCCTCAGGGACTTAGGGGTGGAGACCCAGTACTTC. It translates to CASSLRDLGVETQYF.

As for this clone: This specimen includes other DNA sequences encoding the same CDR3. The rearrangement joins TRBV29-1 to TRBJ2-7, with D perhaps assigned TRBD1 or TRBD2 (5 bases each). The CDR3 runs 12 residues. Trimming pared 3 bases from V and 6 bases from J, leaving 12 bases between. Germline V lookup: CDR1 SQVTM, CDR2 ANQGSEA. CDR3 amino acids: CSVDLPGREQYF. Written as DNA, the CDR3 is TGCAGCGTTGACCTCCCGGGGCGCGAGCAGTACTTC.

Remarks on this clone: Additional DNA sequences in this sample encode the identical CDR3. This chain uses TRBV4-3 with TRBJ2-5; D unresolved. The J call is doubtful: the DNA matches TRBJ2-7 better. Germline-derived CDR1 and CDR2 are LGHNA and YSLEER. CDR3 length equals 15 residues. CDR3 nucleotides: TGCGCCAGCAGCCAAGATAGAGGCGCGTTCTACGAGCAGTACTTC. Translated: CASSQDRGAFYEQYF.